These 32 T cell receptor beta chains were all obtained from the same sample, sequenced in a study of blood T cell repertoires in COVID-19. Generated by immunoSEQ multiplex PCR, the TCRdb table keeps only in-frame clones and is missing some. The sample lists around 200,000 clones; around 84% were seen once. Sequenced: peripheral blood. Receptors were obtained from a woman aged 80 or over with active or convalescent COVID-19.

The V call is TRBV6-5, the J call TRBJ1-4; D is unclear. V lost 3 bases and J lost 6, with 8 bases in between. The V gene's germline CDR1 is MNHEY and CDR2 SVGAGI. This CDR3 is built from 13 residues. The CDR3 DNA follows: TGTGCCAGCAGTTATTTGCGGGATGAAAAACTGTTTTTT. Its translation is CASSYLRDEKLFF.

This clone occurred a few times. The chain uses TRBV18 and TRBJ2-7; 9 nucleotides agree with TRBD1. The CDR3 totals 16 residues. J lost 4 bases, V lost 4 bases, and 11 bases had no gene match. The germline CDR1 and CDR2 sequences are KGHSH and LQKENI. In nucleotides, the CDR3 is TGTGCCAGCTCACTATACCAGAGACAGGGGGGATACGAGCAGTACTTC. It translates to CASSLYQRQGGYEQYF.

This sequence joins TRBV9 and TRBJ1-2; 7 bases fit TRBD1. CDR1 and CDR2 from the germline V gene are SGDLS and YYNGEE. This CDR3 is 14 amino acids long. V was clipped by 3 bases and J by 2 bases; unmatched bases: 4. CDR3 in amino acids: CASSGTGLNYGYTF. The CDR3 DNA reads as TGTGCCAGCAGCGGGACAGGCCTAAACTATGGCTACACCTTC.

The chain couples TRBV30 to TRBJ1-5, with TRBD1 as a possible D gene (6 bases). The CDR3 runs 13 residues. Germline CDR1 reads GTSNPN; CDR2 reads SVGIG (reference sequence). Between the trimmed V and J ends, which lost 7 bases and 6 bases, there was a span of 16 bases. CDR3 in DNA: TGTGCCTACCGTGGCAGGGGTGGTCAGCCCCAGCATTTT. Protein product: CAYRGRGGQPQHF.

J is TRBJ2-4 and V is TRBV6-2 or TRBV6-3; TRBD1 matches at 7 bases. With V trimmed by 0 bases and J by 1 base, 3 bases remained unmatched. The CDR3 is 16 amino acids. Germline CDR1 is MNHEY and CDR2 is SVGEGT. The chain's CDR3 is CASSYSGGAAKNIQYF. CDR3 nucleotides: TGTGCCAGCAGTTACTCAGGGGGCGCGGCCAAAAACATTCAGTACTTC.

J is TRBJ2-7 and V is TRBV18; D is unclear. Germline V gene sequence: CDR1 KGHSH, CDR2 LQKENI. The CDR3 has 14 amino acids. V lost 2 bases and J 2 bases, leaving 10 bases between the germline ends. This CDR3 reads CASSPTGSTYEQYF. CDR3 nucleotides: TGTGCCAGCTCACCAACCGGGTCTACCTACGAGCAGTACTTC.

This clone was found many times. This chain connects TRBV5-4 to TRBJ2-1; 9 bases line up with TRBD1. The CDR3 length is 17 residues. Germline CDR1 and CDR2: SGHNT and YYREEE (reference sequence). With 0 bases clipped from V and 2 bases from J, the junction kept 6 bases outside the gene matches. CDR3 DNA: TGTGCCAGCAGCTTGGGGGTAGGGACAGGGACCTACAATGAGCAGTTCTTC. Translation gives CASSLGVGTGTYNEQFF. The full variable domain, its missing parts supplied by reference TRBV5-4 and TRBJ2-1, is ETGVTQSPTHLIKTRGQQVTLRCSSQSGHNTVSWYQQALGQGPQFIFQYYREEENGRGNFPPRFSGLQFPNYSSELNVNALELDDSALYLCASSLGVGTGTYNEQFFGPGTRLTVL.

This chain connects TRBV7-8 to TRBJ2-7; D gene unclear. Germline V gene data show CDR1 as SGHVS and CDR2 as FQNEAQ. The V gene lost 6 bases and the J gene lost 3 bases, with 15 bases spanning the gap. The CDR3 contains 14 residues. The chain's CDR3 is CASRPPSPLYEQYF. CDR3 coding DNA: TGTGCCAGCAGGCCCCCTAGTCCTCTCTACGAGCAGTACTTC.

V usage is TRBV5-6 and J usage is TRBJ2-5; 8 nucleotides agree with TRBD1. The germline V gene encodes CDR1 SGHDT and CDR2 YYEEEE. The trim removed 5 bases at V and 2 bases at J, leaving 2 bases unmatched. This CDR3 has 13 residues. The CDR3, as DNA: TGTGCCAGCAGATACAGGGGGCAAGAGACCCAGTACTTC. This gives the protein CASRYRGQETQYF.

The chain carries TRBV3-1 (or the pseudogene TRBV3-2) and TRBJ1-5; no firm D call. The V gene lost 1 base and the J gene lost 2 bases, with 9 bases spanning the gap. Per the germline V gene, CDR1 is LGHDT and CDR2 is YNNKEL (reference sequence). The CDR3 is 15 residues long. The CDR3 loop reads CASSQGPEGNQPQHF. The DNA for the CDR3 is TGTGCCAGCAGCCAAGGACCGGAGGGCAATCAGCCCCAGCATTTT.

This chain links TRBV19 with TRBJ2-3; TRBD2 matches 7 bases. This CDR3 has 16 residues. The germline V gene encodes CDR1 LNHDA and CDR2 SQIVND (reference sequence). V was pared by 4 bases and J by 10 bases, with 17 bases of the junction left unmatched. The CDR3 coding sequence is TGTGCCAGTAGTAAAATTGACAGCGGGGTTTATATCGCGCAGTATTTT. This codes for CASSKIDSGVYIAQYF.

J is TRBJ1-2 and V is TRBV11-3; D might be TRBD1 (6 bases). The V gene's germline CDR1 is SGHNT and CDR2 YENEEA. The CDR3 loop spans 16 amino acids. Trimming took off 2 bases at V and 7 bases at J, with 20 bases between the two ends. The CDR3 protein is CASSLKGEGQGTGYTF. The CDR3 coding sequence is TGTGCCAGCAGCTTAAAGGGGGAAGGGCAGGGGACTGGCTACACCTTC.

J is TRBJ2-5 and V is TRBV11-1; 7 nucleotides line up with TRBD2. The germline V gene encodes CDR1 SGHAT and CDR2 FQDESV (reference sequence). The V gene end was trimmed by 5 bases and the J gene end by 5 bases; junction bases not matched to a gene: 8. CDR3 length equals 14 residues. The DNA for the CDR3 is TGTGCCAGCAGCCGCCGCGGGGGTCTGGAGACCCAGTACTTC. Translation gives CASSRRGGLETQYF.

This sequence joins TRBV13 and TRBJ2-7, with TRBD2 matching 12 bases. The germline V gene encodes CDR1 PRHDT and CDR2 FYEKMQ (reference sequence). The V segment lost 5 bases and the J segment 2 bases; nucleotides outside the gene matches: 4. The length of the CDR3 is 15 residues. The CDR3 is CASSIRTSGAYEQYF. The CDR3 DNA is TGTGCCAGCAGCATCCGGACTAGCGGGGCCTACGAGCAGTACTTC.

The V and J genes are TRBV19 and TRBJ2-7, with D possibly TRBD2 on 5 matching bases. The V gene lost 5 bases and the J gene lost 7 bases, with 18 bases spanning the gap. CDR1 is LNHDA and CDR2 is SQIVND in the germline V gene (reference sequence). CDR3 size: 14 residues. CDR3 loop: CASSARTGRMEQYF. The CDR3 coding sequence is TGTGCCAGTAGTGCCAGGACTGGGCGGATGGAGCAGTACTTC.

The CDR3: CASSLWGQGLHEQYF. Written as DNA, the CDR3 is TGTGCCAGCAGCTTGTGGGGACAGGGGCTCCACGAGCAGTACTTC. This sequence joins TRBV5-8 and TRBJ2-7; 10 bases are shared with TRBD1. The germline V gene has CDR1 SGHTS and CDR2 YDEGEE. This CDR3 has 15 residues. Trimming took 1 base from V and 5 from J; bases not matched to a gene: 6.

V is TRBV27 and J is TRBJ1-1; 12 bases are shared with TRBD1. The CDR3 is 15 amino acids. V lost 10 bases and J lost 1; bases outside the gene matches: 7. The germline gives CDR1 MNHEY, CDR2 SMNVEV (reference sequence). CDR3: CATHRDRGRNTEAFF. In DNA form, the CDR3 reads TGTGCCACCCACCGGGACAGGGGGCGGAACACTGAAGCTTTCTTT.

This sequence joins TRBV6-2 or TRBV6-3 and TRBJ1-1; unclear D gene. Germline lookup yields CDR1 MNHEY and CDR2 SVGEGT. V was cut by 4 bases and J by 0 bases, with 12 bases left in between. The CDR3 contains 15 residues. The CDR3: CASSFPPRVNTEAFF. The CDR3 DNA reads as TGTGCCAGCAGTTTCCCCCCGCGGGTGAACACTGAAGCTTTCTTT.

CDR3 nucleotides: TGTGCCAGCAGCCCATATGACAGGGCGGCTGAAGCTTTCTTT. Amino acid sequence: CASSPYDRAAEAFF. The chain has TRBV3-1 (or the pseudogene TRBV3-2) and TRBJ1-1; 7 bases map to TRBD1. The V and J ends lost 4 bases and 6 bases, in that order; junction bases with no gene match: 8. This CDR3 is built from 14 residues. CDR1 LGHDT and CDR2 YNNKEL come from the germline V gene (reference sequence).

This clone was picked up one time. This chain links TRBV24-1 with TRBJ2-1; the match to TRBD1 covers 9 bases. This CDR3 has 16 amino acids. Germline V CDR1 and CDR2: KGHDR, SFDVKD. J lost 7 bases, V lost 3 bases, and 9 bases had no gene match. The CDR3 here is CATSDPKQGARNEQFF. The CDR3 DNA is TGTGCCACCAGTGATCCAAAACAGGGGGCGCGGAATGAGCAGTTCTTC.

This clone was seen a few times. The chain's CDR3 is CASSLTGRQGYTF. CDR3 DNA sequence: TGTGCCAGCAGCCTAACGGGGAGGCAGGGCTACACCTTC. V is TRBV11-3 and J is TRBJ1-2; D gene unclear. This CDR3 contains 13 residues. Trimming removed 5 bases from V and 8 bases from J, with 15 bases in between. CDR1 and CDR2 (germline): SGHNT, YENEEA.

This clone has a handful of counts. The chain carries TRBV5-4 and TRBJ1-2, with TRBD1 identical over 10 bases. The junction had 6 bases not matched to a gene; V was cut back by 3 bases and J by 7 bases. This CDR3 has 14 amino acids. Germline V gene lookup returns CDR1 SGHNT and CDR2 YYREEE (reference sequence). The chain's CDR3 is CASSSSGQGVGYTF. The CDR3 region has the DNA TGTGCCAGCAGCTCCTCAGGACAGGGGGTTGGCTACACCTTC.

There are a few counts of this clone. Distinct nucleotide sequences in the sample also encode this CDR3. The chain employs TRBV7-2 and TRBJ1-5; 8 bases align to TRBD1. V dropped 3 bases and J dropped 4; count of bases not matched to a gene: 2. Germline V gene data show CDR1 as SGHTA and CDR2 as FQGNSA. The CDR3 has 14 amino acids. DNA of the CDR3: TGTGCCAGCAGCTTCGGACAGGGTAATCAGCCCCAGCATTTT. This encodes CASSFGQGNQPQHF. Using reference TRBV7-2 and TRBJ1-5 for the parts outside the CDR3, the full variable domain is GAGVSQSPSNKVTEKGKDVELRCDPISGHTALYWYRQSLGQGLEFLIYFQGNSAPDKSGLPSDRFSAERTGGSVSTLTIQRTQQEDSAVYLCASSFGQGNQPQHFGDGTRLSIL.

The CDR3 spells CSASPALGQDTQYF. DNA of the CDR3: TGCAGTGCTAGTCCGGCATTGGGCCAGGATACGCAGTATTTT. The rearrangement links TRBV20-1 to TRBJ2-3; no clear D gene. V lost 3 bases to trimming and J lost 6 bases, with 16 bases between them. The CDR3 spans 14 residues. CDR1 and CDR2 (germline): DFQATT, SNEGSKA (reference sequence).

The DNA of the CDR3 is TGTGCCAGCAGCGGCCCGGGCGGGGAGATCTACGAGCAGTACTTC. Amino acid sequence: CASSGPGGEIYEQYF. The chain uses TRBV7-8 and TRBJ2-7; D may be TRBD2 (6 bases). The CDR3 covers 15 residues. Trimming took off 5 bases at V and 3 bases at J, with 17 bases between the two ends. In germline, CDR1 is SGHVS, CDR2 FQNEAQ.

The chain recombines TRBV19 with TRBJ2-7; the match to TRBD1 covers 10 bases. After removal of 6 bases from V and 6 bases from J, the junction contained 8 bases not matched to a gene. The CDR3 contains 14 residues. CDR1 and CDR2 from the germline V gene are LNHDA and SQIVND (reference sequence). CDR3 bases: TGTGCCAGTAGCCGAGGGACAGGGGCGCCCGAGCAGTACTTC. This encodes CASSRGTGAPEQYF. Complete variable domain (other parts from reference TRBV19 and TRBJ2-7): DGGITQSPKYLFRKEGQNVTLSCEQNLNHDAMYWYRQDPGQGLRLIYYSQIVNDFQKGDIAEGYSVSREKKESFPLTVTSAQKNPTAFYLCASSRGTGAPEQYFGPGTRLTVT.

V is TRBV6-6 and J is TRBJ2-7, with D possibly matching TRBD1 (6 bases). With 1 base removed from V and 7 bases from J, the gap between germline ends came to 8 bases. The CDR3 runs to 12 residues. CDR1 MNHNY and CDR2 SVGAGI come from the germline V gene (reference sequence). The CDR3 DNA reads as TGTGCCAGCAGTTACTTAGGACAGGAGCAGTACTTC. Its translation is CASSYLGQEQYF.

For this clone: At the DNA level, this CDR3 is encoded by other sequences in the same sample as well. In DNA form, the CDR3 reads TGTGCCAGCAGCTTGTTGGCGGGGGGGAGAGAGACCCAGTACTTC. Translation: CASSLLAGGRETQYF. The rearrangement joins TRBV5-6 to TRBJ2-5; 9 nucleotides align to TRBD2. The CDR3 contains 15 residues. In germline, CDR1 is SGHDT, CDR2 YYEEEE. The J segment lost 4 bases and the V segment lost 1 base, leaving 5 bases of the junction unmatched.

In its sample, this clone was seen a few times. The chain employs TRBV12-3 or TRBV12-4 and TRBJ2-1; TRBD1 might be the D (5 bases). V was cut by 4 bases and J by 7 bases, with 11 bases left in between. The CDR3 covers 13 residues. In DNA, the CDR3 is TGTGCCAGCAGTTCAATCAGGGATAATGAGCAGTTCTTC. Translating it yields CASSSIRDNEQFF.

The chain combines TRBV5-4 with TRBJ2-6; 8 positions match TRBD1. This CDR3 has 18 residues. The V gene end was trimmed by 2 bases and the J gene end by 6 bases; junction bases not matched to a gene: 13. CDR1 and CDR2 from the germline V gene are SGHNT and YYREEE (reference sequence). As DNA, the CDR3 is TGTGCCAGCAGCTTCGGTCACCAGGGGGCTCCTACGGCCAACGTCCTGACTTTC. This sequence encodes CASSFGHQGAPTANVLTF.

This clone was counted between two and nine times. V and J are TRBV2 and TRBJ2-7, with D possibly matching TRBD2 (7 bases). This CDR3 comprises 15 residues. Trimming took 8 bases from V and 2 from J, leaving 19 bases between them. The germline V gene encodes CDR1 SNHLY and CDR2 FYNNEI. CDR3 protein: CASGGRGPPTYEQYF. The CDR3 DNA reads as TGTGCCAGCGGGGGGCGGGGGCCACCAACCTACGAGCAGTACTTC.

V gene TRBV30 combines with J gene TRBJ1-6; 10 positions match TRBD1. Per germline, CDR1 GTSNPN and CDR2 SVGIG (reference sequence). Trimming at V came to 3 bases and at J to 6 bases, leaving 5 bases not matched to a gene. The CDR3 length is 15 residues. The DNA of the CDR3 is TGTGCCTGGAGGAAGACAGGGGGCAGTAATTCACCCCTCCACTTT. Amino acid sequence: CAWRKTGGSNSPLHF.